The next 2 T cell receptor beta chains were all read from a single sample in a study of blood T cell repertoires in COVID-19. Clones were read by immunoSEQ multiplex PCR, and TCRdb kept only the in-frame ones, dropping some. The table lists roughly 410,000 clones, more than 75% of them singletons. Sequencing used peripheral blood. The receptors derive from a woman aged 55 to 70 with COVID-19, enrolled during active disease.

This clone has just one count. This chain links TRBV5-1 with TRBJ2-7; 7 bases are shared with TRBD1. Germline lookup yields CDR1 SGHRS and CDR2 YFSETQ. V gave up 3 bases and J gave up 6 bases; unmatched junction bases: 6. The CDR3 sequence is 13 residues long. The CDR3 bases are TGCGCCAGCAGCTCTACAGGGGTCGGCGAGCAGTACTTC. It is translated as CASSSTGVGEQYF.

The gene calls are TRBV5-1 and TRBJ1-1; TRBD1 matches at 8 bases. CDR1 and CDR2 from the germline V gene are SGHRS and YFSETQ. Trimming at V came to 0 bases and at J to 10 bases, leaving 20 bases not matched to a gene. The CDR3 runs to 18 residues. CDR3 sequence reads: CASSLGTGPTTGGGRAFF. CDR3 coding DNA: TGCGCCAGCAGCTTGGGGACAGGGCCCACAACTGGGGGCGGAAGAGCTTTCTTT. The whole variable domain, remainder taken from reference TRBV5-1 and TRBJ1-1, is KAGVTQTPRYLIKTRGQQVTLSCSPISGHRSVSWYQQTPGQGLQFLFEYFSETQRNKGNFPGRFSGRQFSNSRSEMNVSTLELGDSALYLCASSLGTGPTTGGGRAFFGQGTRLTVV.